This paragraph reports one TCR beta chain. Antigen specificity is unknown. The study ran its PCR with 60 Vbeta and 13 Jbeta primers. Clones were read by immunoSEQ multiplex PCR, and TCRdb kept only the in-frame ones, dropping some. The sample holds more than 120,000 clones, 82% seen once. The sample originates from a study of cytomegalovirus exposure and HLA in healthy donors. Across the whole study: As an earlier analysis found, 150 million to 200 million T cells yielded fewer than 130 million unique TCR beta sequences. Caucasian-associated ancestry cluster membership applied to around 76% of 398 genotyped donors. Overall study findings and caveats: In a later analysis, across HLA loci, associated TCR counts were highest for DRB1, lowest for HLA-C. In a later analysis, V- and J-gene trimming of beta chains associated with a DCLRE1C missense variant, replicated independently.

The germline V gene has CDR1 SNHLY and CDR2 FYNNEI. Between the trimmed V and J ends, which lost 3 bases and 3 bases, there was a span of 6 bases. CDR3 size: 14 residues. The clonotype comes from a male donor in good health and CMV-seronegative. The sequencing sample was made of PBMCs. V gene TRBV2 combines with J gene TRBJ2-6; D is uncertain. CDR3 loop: CASSDRGGANVLTF. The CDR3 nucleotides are TGTGCCAGCAGTGACAGAGGTGGGGCCAACGTCCTGACTTTC.